The rows below give T cell receptor beta chains drawn from one sample of a study of blood T cell repertoires in COVID-19. Clones were read by immunoSEQ multiplex PCR, and TCRdb kept only the in-frame ones, dropping some. The table records roughly 230,000 clones, 88% of them present only once. Sequencing was performed on peripheral blood. Receptors originate from a man between 65 and 79 years old with acute or convalescent COVID-19. Each CDR3 is given with its conserved first and last residue. D genes are given only for firm matches. The size of a clone is reported for some rows only, either as once, few or many, or as a class for expanded clones.

TRBV7-3	.	.	TRBJ2-1	CASSLNALRNEQFF	TGTGCCAGCAGCTTAAACGCACTACGCAATGAGCAGTTCTTC
TRBV5-4	.	.	TRBJ1-2	CASSLVPGSRGGYTF	TGTGCCAGCAGCTTGGTTCCAGGGAGCAGGGGAGGCTACACCTTC
TRBV18	.	TRBD1	TRBJ1-3	CASSPPNRGISGNTIYF	TGTGCCAGCTCACCACCGAACAGGGGCATCTCTGGAAACACCATATATTTT
TRBV6-2/TRBV6-3	.	TRBD2	TRBJ2-7	CASSYSITSGTTYEQYF	TGTGCCAGCAGTTACTCGATCACTAGCGGGACCACCTACGAGCAGTACTTC
TRBV6-5	.	TRBD1	TRBJ1-2	CASSYGGGGSNYGYTF	TGTGCCAGCAGTTACGGAGGGGGCGGTAGTAACTATGGCTACACCTTC
TRBV20-1	.	TRBD1	TRBJ1-5	CSASSGGFNQPQHF	TGCAGTGCTAGTTCAGGGGGTTTTAATCAGCCCCAGCATTTT
TRBV4-3	.	.	TRBJ1-3	CASSQDPGSGNTIYF	TGCGCCAGCAGCCAAGACCCGGGCTCTGGAAACACCATATATTTT
TRBV7-6	few	TRBD2	TRBJ2-1	CASSLVSSGRLRNEQFF	TGTGCCAGCAGCTTAGTATCGAGCGGGAGGCTACGGAATGAGCAGTTCTTC
TRBV7-2	.	.	TRBJ2-1	CASSFRFGNEQFF	TGTGCCAGCAGCTTTCGGTTCGGGAATGAGCAGTTCTTC
TRBV6-5	.	.	TRBJ1-5	CASGTGNQPQHF	TGTGCCAGCGGGACTGGCAATCAGCCCCAGCATTTT
TRBV19	.	TRBD1	TRBJ2-7	CASSIGTGPYEQYF	TGTGCCAGTAGTATTGGGACAGGGCCCTACGAGCAGTACTTC
TRBV5-1	.	TRBD2	TRBJ2-7	CASSSGTSGTYEQYF	TGCGCCAGCAGCTCCGGGACTAGCGGTACCTACGAGCAGTACTTC
TRBV18	.	TRBD1	TRBJ1-2	CASSTQGANGYTF	TGTGCCAGCTCAACACAGGGGGCGAATGGCTACACCTTC
TRBV5-4	.	TRBD1	TRBJ1-1	CASSLGGGLGTEAFF	TGTGCCAGCAGCTTGGGAGGGGGCTTGGGCACTGAAGCTTTCTTT
TRBV6-5	.	.	TRBJ1-1	CASASRGEVTEAFF	TGTGCCAGCGCATCTCGGGGTGAGGTTACTGAAGCTTTCTTT
TRBV9	.	TRBD2	TRBJ2-3	CASSRAAGGTDTQYF	TGTGCCAGCTCCCGGGCAGCGGGAGGCACAGATACGCAGTATTTT
TRBV6-5	.	.	TRBJ1-2	CASNFQGEYGYTF	TGTGCCAGCAATTTTCAGGGCGAATATGGCTACACCTTC
TRBV19	once	.	TRBJ1-2	CASSTEGKGPINYGYTF	TGTGCCAGTAGTACAGAGGGGAAGGGGCCTATAAACTATGGCTACACCTTC
TRBV2	.	.	TRBJ1-1	CASSEEGRTGAFF	TGTGCCAGCAGTGAAGAAGGCAGGACTGGAGCTTTCTTT
TRBV19	.	TRBD1	TRBJ2-7	CASSLDRASNEQYF	TGTGCCAGTAGTTTGGACAGGGCTAGCAACGAGCAGTACTTC
TRBV5-1	.	TRBD1	TRBJ1-1	CASSLRDRGSTEAFF	TGCGCCAGCAGCTTGCGGGACAGGGGATCCACTGAAGCTTTCTTT
TRBV6-2/TRBV6-3	.	TRBD1	TRBJ2-1	CASSPTPGTGHNEQFF	TGTGCCAGCAGCCCCACCCCCGGGACAGGACACAATGAGCAGTTCTTC
TRBV14	.	.	TRBJ2-2	CASSRVFGELFF	TGTGCCAGCAGCCGCGTCTTCGGGGAGCTGTTTTTT
TRBV7-7	.	.	TRBJ2-6	CASSVDSSGANVLTF	TGTGCTAGCAGCGTTGACAGCTCTGGGGCCAACGTCCTGACTTTC
TRBV4-1	.	.	TRBJ2-1	CASSQDFLVYYNEQFF	TGCGCCAGCAGCCAAGATTTTCTAGTCTACTACAATGAGCAGTTCTTC
TRBV6-5	.	.	TRBJ1-2	CASSLGGYGYTF	TGTGCCAGCAGCCTTGGGGGGTATGGCTACACCTTC
TRBV15	.	.	TRBJ1-1	CATSNREGTGTEAFF	TGTGCCACCAGCAATCGGGAGGGGACGGGCACTGAAGCTTTCTTT
TRBV6-5	.	TRBD1	TRBJ1-2	CASSTGGEGYTF	TGTGCCAGCAGTACAGGGGGCGAAGGCTACACCTTC
TRBV7-3	.	TRBD2	TRBJ2-1	CASSRSGRRNNEQFF	TGTGCCAGCTCACGAAGCGGGAGGAGGAACAATGAGCAGTTCTTC
TRBV18	.	.	TRBJ2-1	CASSPQGGNEQFF	TGTGCCAGCTCACCACAGGGCGGGAATGAGCAGTTCTTC
TRBV25-1	.	.	TRBJ1-2	CASSEDGYGYTF	TGTGCCAGCAGTGAAGACGGGTATGGCTACACCTTC
TRBV2	.	.	TRBJ2-7	CASSEAPMSYEQYF	TGTGCCAGCAGTGAAGCCCCAATGTCCTACGAGCAGTACTTC
TRBV5-6	.	.	TRBJ2-7	CASSSEGAAMAYEQYF	TGTGCCAGCAGCTCTGAAGGGGCCGCCATGGCCTACGAGCAGTACTTC
TRBV3-1/TRBV3-2	.	TRBD2	TRBJ2-5	CASSFERGKTTETQYF	TGTGCCAGCAGCTTCGAGCGGGGAAAGACCACAGAGACCCAGTACTTC
TRBV6-2/TRBV6-3	.	.	TRBJ1-5	CASSYTTGPQHF	TGTGCCAGCAGTTATACAACGGGGCCCCAGCATTTT
TRBV3-1/TRBV3-2	.	TRBD2	TRBJ2-7	CASSPLGSGTSYEQYF	TGTGCCAGCAGCCCCCTGGGTAGCGGGACGTCCTACGAGCAGTACTTC
TRBV25-1	once	TRBD1	TRBJ1-1	CASSQIDRDPEAFF	TGTGCCAGCAGTCAAATCGACAGGGACCCTGAAGCTTTCTTT
TRBV2	few	.	TRBJ1-6	CAGAGSYNSPLHF	TGTGCCGGGGCTGGAAGTTATAATTCACCCCTCCACTTT
TRBV5-5	.	TRBD1	TRBJ2-1	CASSSSLRGRWYNEQFF	TGTGCCAGCAGCTCGTCCTTAAGGGGGCGCTGGTACAATGAGCAGTTCTTC
TRBV6-5	.	.	TRBJ2-7	CASSKNRLSSYEQYF	TGTGCCAGCAGTAAGAACAGGTTAAGCTCCTACGAGCAGTACTTC
TRBV7-9	.	.	TRBJ1-1	CASSLDGSGTAFF	TGTGCCAGCAGCTTAGATGGTAGCGGTACGGCTTTCTTT
TRBV6-5	.	TRBD1	TRBJ1-2	CASNPDRKGYGYTF	TGTGCCAGCAATCCGGACAGGAAAGGCTATGGCTACACCTTC
TRBV14	.	.	TRBJ1-2	CASSQGQANYGYTF	TGTGCCAGCAGCCAAGGACAGGCCAACTATGGCTACACCTTC
TRBV10-3	.	.	TRBJ2-7	CAISEFNYEQYF	TGTGCCATCAGTGAGTTCAACTACGAGCAGTACTTC